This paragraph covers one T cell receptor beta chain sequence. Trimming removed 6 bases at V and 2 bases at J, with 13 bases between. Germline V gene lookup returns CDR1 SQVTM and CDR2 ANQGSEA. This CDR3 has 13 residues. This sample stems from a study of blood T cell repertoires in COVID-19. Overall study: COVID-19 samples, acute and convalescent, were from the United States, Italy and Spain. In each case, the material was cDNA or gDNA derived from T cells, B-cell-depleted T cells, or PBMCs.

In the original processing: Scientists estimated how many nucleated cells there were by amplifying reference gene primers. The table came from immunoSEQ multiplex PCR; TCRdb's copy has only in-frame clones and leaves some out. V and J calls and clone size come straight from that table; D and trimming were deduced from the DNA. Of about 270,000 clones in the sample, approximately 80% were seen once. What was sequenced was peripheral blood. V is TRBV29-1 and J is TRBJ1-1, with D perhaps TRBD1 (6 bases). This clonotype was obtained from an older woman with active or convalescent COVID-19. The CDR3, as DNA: TGCAGCGTGGGCGGACAGACTAACACTGAAGCTTTCTTT. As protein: CSVGGQTNTEAFF.